The 22 T cell receptor beta chains below were found in one sample sequenced in a study of control samples from healthy donors and cancer patients. Clones were sequenced by immunoSEQ multiplex PCR, and TCRdb holds only the in-frame ones, with some missing. The sample carries 80,000 to 85,000 clones, 70% to 90% recorded once. Sequencing was carried out using blood. These TCRs come from a woman between 45 and 65 years old in good health.

Comment on this clone: Other DNA sequences within the sample encode an identical CDR3. The rearrangement links TRBV25-1 to TRBJ1-2; D is possibly TRBD1 (5 bases). Germline V CDR1 and CDR2: MGHDK, SYGVNS. V lost 4 bases, J lost 14 bases, and 23 bases lay in between. CDR3 length: 14 amino acids. CDR3 sequence: CASSVSGLSMAKTF. CDR3 coding DNA: TGTGCCAGCAGTGTCTCGGGGCTGTCTATGGCTAAGACCTTC.

This clone was counted only a few times. J is TRBJ2-2 and V is TRBV9; D unclear. Between the trimmed V and J ends, which lost 3 bases and 6 bases, there was a span of 18 bases. Germline V gives CDR1 SGDLS, CDR2 YYNGEE. The CDR3 sequence is 16 residues long. The CDR3 sequence is CASSARSASLPGELFF. The DNA for the CDR3 is TGTGCCAGCAGCGCCCGAAGCGCCTCTCTGCCCGGGGAGCTGTTTTTT.

The CDR3 coding sequence is TGTGCCAGCAGCACAGGGGAACGGGCGAAACTGTTTTTT. Its protein is CASSTGERAKLFF. The chain uses TRBV9 and TRBJ1-4; TRBD1 matches at 7 bases. This CDR3 is built from 13 residues. V lost 4 bases and J lost 11; bases outside the gene matches: 8. Looked up from germline, CDR1 is SGDLS and CDR2 is YYNGEE.

The chain employs TRBV24-1 and TRBJ1-2, with D perhaps TRBD1 (6 bases). The ends were cut back, 4 bases at V and 2 bases at J, with 22 bases in the middle. This CDR3 region has 18 residues. Per the germline V gene, CDR1 is KGHDR and CDR2 is SFDVKD. CDR3 DNA: TGTGCCACCAGTGACCTGTCCCGGGACATCCACCTCAACTATGGCTACACCTTC. This codes for CATSDLSRDIHLNYGYTF.

V is TRBV19 and J is TRBJ2-2, with D possibly called TRBD1 or TRBD2 (7 bases each). CDR3 length: 15 amino acids. Germline V lookup: CDR1 LNHDA, CDR2 SQIVND (reference sequence). V was shortened by 8 bases and J by 6 bases, with 19 bases between the two germline ends. CDR3 amino acids: CASGRGPWGAGELFF. In DNA, the CDR3 is TGTGCCAGTGGGAGGGGGCCCTGGGGGGCCGGGGAGCTGTTTTTT.

The CDR3 nucleotides read TGTGCCAGCAGCTTAGCTGGGGGAGGAACTGAAGCTTTCTTT. It codes for CASSLAGGGTEAFF. The chain combines TRBV7-8 with TRBJ1-1; tentative D call: TRBD1 (5 bases). The length of the CDR3 is 14 residues. V shed 0 bases and J shed 5 bases, with 10 bases lying between them. Germline values: CDR1 SGHVS, CDR2 FQNEAQ. Supplemented by reference TRBV7-8 and TRBJ1-1, the full variable domain reads GAGVSQSPRYKVAKRGQDVALRCDPISGHVSLFWYQQALGQGPEFLTYFQNEAQLDKSGLPSDRFFAERPEGSVSTLKIQRTQQEDSAVYLCASSLAGGGTEAFFGQGTRLTVV.

V usage is TRBV7-8 and J usage is TRBJ1-1; D is unclear. Germline-derived CDR1 and CDR2 are SGHVS and FQNEAQ. V lost 2 bases to trimming and J lost 3 bases, with 7 bases between them. This CDR3 is 13 amino acids long. CDR3 bases: TGTGCCAGCAGCTTATCCGGGGACACTGAAGCTTTCTTT. It is translated as CASSLSGDTEAFF.

The chain employs TRBV3-1 (or the pseudogene TRBV3-2) and TRBJ1-1; D might be TRBD1 (6 bases). The CDR3 consists of 13 residues. V dropped 6 bases and J dropped 6 bases, with 14 bases sitting between them. Germline lookup yields CDR1 LGHDT and CDR2 YNNKEL (reference sequence). The DNA of the CDR3 is TGTGCCAGCAGTCATACAGGGAATTCTGAAGCTTTCTTT. This encodes CASSHTGNSEAFF.

This sequence joins TRBV6-6 and TRBJ1-1; perhaps TRBD1 as D (5 bases). The CDR3 is 15 residues long. Germline V CDR1 and CDR2: MNHNY, SVGAGI (reference sequence). Trimming took off 9 bases at V and 1 base at J, with 18 bases between the two ends. CDR3 in DNA: TGTGCCAGTAACAAAAAGCGGGGGGGGAACACTGAAGCTTTCTTT. Its translation: CASNKKRGGNTEAFF.

This rearrangement joins TRBV30 to TRBJ2-7; D may be TRBD1 or TRBD2 (5 bases each). CDR1 and CDR2 (germline): GTSNPN, SVGIG (reference sequence). This CDR3 has 13 amino acids. The germline V and J ends were trimmed by 4 bases and 4 bases, with 14 bases remaining between them. As DNA, the CDR3 is TGTGCCTGGACTGCAGGGAGCAGATACGAGCAGTACTTC. Its translation: CAWTAGSRYEQYF.

In nucleotides, the CDR3 is TGTGCCAGCAGCAAAGCGCGCGAGGGGGCTCGATATGGCTACACCTTC. Protein sequence: CASSKAREGARYGYTF. This chain links TRBV21-1 with TRBJ1-2; the table's D call, TRBD1, was not checked against the DNA. TRBV21-1 is deemed a pseudogene. The CDR3 spans 16 residues.

J is TRBJ2-3 and V is TRBV9, with 10 bases fitting TRBD2. Per the germline V gene, CDR1 is SGDLS and CDR2 is YYNGEE. V lost 2 bases and J lost 1; bases outside the gene matches: 1. The CDR3 sequence is 15 residues long. CDR3 nucleotides: TGTGCCAGCAGCGTCAGCGGGGGGGGCACAGATACGCAGTATTTT. This sequence encodes CASSVSGGGTDTQYF.

V and J are TRBV7-2 and TRBJ2-3; D gene ambiguous. Trimming pared 1 base from V and 4 bases from J, leaving 6 bases between. Germline assignment: CDR1 SGHTA and CDR2 FQGNSA. The CDR3 has 13 residues. The CDR3 sequence is CASSLDSSDTQYF. The CDR3 nucleotides are TGTGCCAGCAGCTTAGACAGCTCAGATACGCAGTATTTT.

The chain uses TRBV11-2 and TRBJ2-3; D unresolved. Trimming left V 1 base short and J 0 bases short, with 5 bases between. CDR3 length: 14 residues. The germline gives CDR1 SGHAT, CDR2 FQNNGV. The CDR3 region is CASSLGYSTDTQYF. The CDR3 nucleotides read TGTGCCAGCAGCTTAGGGTATAGCACAGATACGCAGTATTTT.

This chain connects TRBV9 to TRBJ1-1; D not certain. This CDR3 is 13 amino acids long. Germline V gene lookup returns CDR1 SGDLS and CDR2 YYNGEE. V lost 8 bases, J lost 3 bases, and 14 bases lay in between. The CDR3, as DNA: TGTGCCAGTGGAGAAGGTGTATACACTGAAGCTTTCTTT. Encoded protein: CASGEGVYTEAFF.

This chain connects TRBV6-5 to TRBJ1-2, with D unresolved. From germline, CDR1 is MNHEY and CDR2 SVGAGI. V gave up 8 bases and J gave up 5 bases, with 15 bases separating them. The CDR3 contains 13 residues. The CDR3 sequence: CASSVGNLYGYTF. The DNA of the CDR3 is TGTGCCAGCTCTGTGGGAAACCTATATGGCTACACCTTC.

The J gene is TRBJ2-4, the V gene TRBV27, with a tentative D call TRBD2 (6 bases). V was trimmed by 3 bases and J by 5 bases, leaving 8 bases between them. CDR1 and CDR2 from the germline V gene are MNHEY and SMNVEV (reference sequence). CDR3 length equals 13 residues. This CDR3 reads CASSLGGQNIQYF. CDR3 in DNA: TGTGCCAGCAGTTTGGGGGGACAAAACATTCAGTACTTC.

J is TRBJ2-7 and V is TRBV11-2; 10 bases match TRBD1. With V trimmed by 3 bases and J by 6 bases, 8 bases remained unmatched. The CDR3 loop spans 15 amino acids. CDR1 is SGHAT, CDR2 FQNNGV, per germline. Here the CDR3 DNA reads TGTGCCAGCAGCTTTGACAGGGGGCTCACGGGCGAGCAGTACTTC. This encodes CASSFDRGLTGEQYF.

This clone has only one observation. J is TRBJ2-3 and V is TRBV5-1; TRBD2 matches 11 bases. Germline V gene data show CDR1 as SGHRS and CDR2 as YFSETQ. Trimming took 4 bases from V and 3 from J; bases not matched to a gene: 7. This CDR3 is built from 16 residues. In nucleotides, the CDR3 is TGCGCCAGCAGCGCCCCCTTAGCGGGGGGGACAGATACGCAGTATTTT. Translated, it gives CASSAPLAGGTDTQYF.

This sequence joins TRBV9 and TRBJ1-1; TRBD1 agrees at 8 bases. The CDR3 length is 18 residues. Germline lookup yields CDR1 SGDLS and CDR2 YYNGEE. J was trimmed by 2 bases and V by 0 bases; bases with no gene match: 12. The CDR3 reads CASSVVPRPGTGNTEAFF. CDR3 DNA sequence: TGTGCCAGCAGCGTAGTACCCAGACCCGGGACAGGAAACACTGAAGCTTTCTTT.

The rearrangement links TRBV5-6 to TRBJ1-2, with D unresolved. V was pared by 0 bases and J by 8 bases, with 11 bases between. The germline CDR1 and CDR2 sequences are SGHDT and YYEEEE. CDR3 length: 13 residues. The CDR3 loop reads CASSLVPPGGYTF. DNA of the CDR3: TGTGCCAGCAGCTTGGTACCTCCCGGGGGCTACACCTTC. The full variable domain, its missing parts supplied by reference TRBV5-6 and TRBJ1-2, is DAGVTQSPTHLIKTRGQQVTLRCSPKSGHDTVSWYQQALGQGPQFIFQYYEEEERQRGNFPDRFSGHQFPNYSSELNVNALLLGDSALYLCASSLVPPGGYTFGSGTRLTVV.

The chain recombines TRBV5-1 with TRBJ2-7; TRBD2 might be the D (6 bases). The V end lost 6 bases, the J end lost 0 bases, and 13 bases lay between the germline ends. Germline CDR1 SGHRS, CDR2 YFSETQ. The length of the CDR3 is 14 residues. CDR3 sequence (DNA): TGCGCCAGCAACCGGGACTCCGACTCCTACGAGCAGTACTTC. Translation: CASNRDSDSYEQYF.